Each of the 21 T cell receptor beta chains below was sequenced from the same sample in a study of cytomegalovirus exposure and HLA in healthy donors. PCR used 60 Vbeta primers and 13 Jbeta primers. The assay was immunoSEQ multiplex PCR, and TCRdb's table has in-frame clones only and misses some. The sample lists about 210,000 clones, roughly 80% seen once, with 2.9% in the top ten. Sequencing used PBMCs. These receptor sequences come from a man aged 25 to 40 in good health and CMV-seronegative.

The table lists this clone with a count of one. The rearrangement uses TRBV6-5 and TRBJ2-7, with TRBD2 matching 13 bases. The CDR3 is 14 residues long. Trimming took 4 bases from V and 6 from J; bases not matched to a gene: 3. Germline values: CDR1 MNHEY, CDR2 SVGAGI. DNA for the CDR3: TGTGCCAGCAGTTTACTAGCGGGGGGGCCCGAGCAGTACTTC. Its protein product is CASSLLAGGPEQYF.

The sample holds one count of this clone. In nucleotides, the CDR3 is TGTGCCAGCAGCACCGCCGGGACAGTTTACAATGAGCAGTTCTTC. This sequence encodes CASSTAGTVYNEQFF. This chain connects TRBV5-4 to TRBJ2-1; 7 bases are shared with TRBD1. CDR3 length: 15 amino acids. After removal of 4 bases from V and 4 bases from J, the junction contained 8 bases not matched to a gene. Per germline, CDR1 SGHNT and CDR2 YYREEE (reference sequence).

The chain carries TRBV5-4 and TRBJ1-2; possible D gene TRBD1, 5 bases. The germline V gene has CDR1 SGHNT and CDR2 YYREEE (reference sequence). The CDR3 extends over 14 amino acids. V was shortened by 6 bases and J by 2 bases, with 14 bases between the two germline ends. The CDR3 loop is CASTNPGGNYGYTF. DNA for the CDR3: TGTGCCAGCACCAATCCCGGGGGGAACTATGGCTACACCTTC.

The chain employs TRBV4-2 and TRBJ2-5; 11 positions agree with TRBD2. CDR3 length equals 16 residues. Trimming at V came to 0 bases and at J to 5 bases, leaving 5 bases not matched to a gene. Germline V CDR1 and CDR2: LGHNA, YNFKEQ. The CDR3 spells CASSQEVAGGLETQYF. The CDR3, as DNA: TGTGCCAGCAGCCAAGAGGTAGCGGGGGGGCTGGAGACCCAGTACTTC.

V gene TRBV21-1 combines with J gene TRBJ2-3; TRBD1 is the table's D call, not checked against the DNA. TRBV21-1 is listed as a pseudogene. The CDR3 consists of 14 residues. CDR3 residues: CASHTGLHTDTQYF. DNA for the CDR3: TGTGCCAGCCATACAGGGCTACACACAGATACGCAGTATTTT.

The V gene is TRBV29-1, the J gene TRBJ2-7, with a tentative D call TRBD1 (5 bases). Germline values: CDR1 SQVTM, CDR2 ANQGSEA. The germline V and J ends were trimmed by 2 bases and 2 bases, with 7 bases remaining between them. This CDR3 contains 12 residues. The CDR3 region has the DNA TGCAGCGTTGAAACCAGGGCCTACGAGCAGTACTTC. This gives the protein CSVETRAYEQYF.

This clone has a handful of counts. The chain joins TRBV25-1 to TRBJ2-7, with D unclear. CDR3 size: 12 residues. Trimming took off 4 bases at V and 3 bases at J, with 7 bases between the two ends. Germline V gene sequence: CDR1 MGHDK, CDR2 SYGVNS. The CDR3 loop reads CASSALGYEQYF. CDR3 DNA: TGTGCCAGCAGTGCCCTCGGCTACGAGCAGTACTTC.

The chain carries TRBV25-1 and TRBJ2-1, with D uncertain. The CDR3 has 13 amino acids. Looked up from germline, CDR1 is MGHDK and CDR2 is SYGVNS. V was pared by 4 bases and J by 8 bases, with 12 bases between. CDR3 loop: CASSVPHFDEQFF. CDR3 DNA: TGTGCCAGCAGTGTACCACATTTCGATGAGCAGTTCTTC.

The V gene is TRBV6-5, the J gene TRBJ1-1; TRBD1 matches 7 bases. Germline assignment: CDR1 MNHEY and CDR2 SVGAGI. After removal of 4 bases from V and 6 bases from J, the junction contained 8 bases not matched to a gene. The CDR3 runs to 14 residues. CDR3: CASSSYRGRAEAFF. The CDR3 nucleotides are TGTGCCAGCAGTTCGTACAGGGGACGGGCTGAAGCTTTCTTT.

The rearrangement links TRBV6-1 to TRBJ1-2; 7 bases line up with TRBD1. This CDR3 spans 16 amino acids. The ends lost 1 base at V and 1 base at J; junction bases unmatched: 6. Germline V CDR1 and CDR2: MNHNS, SASEGT. CDR3 protein: CASSEGGTVFNYGYTF. The CDR3 coding sequence is TGTGCCAGCAGTGAAGGGGGGACAGTTTTTAACTATGGCTACACCTTC.

This sequence joins TRBV11-2 and TRBJ1-4, with 9 nucleotides matching TRBD1. Germline lookup yields CDR1 SGHAT and CDR2 FQNNGV. This CDR3 is 17 amino acids long. Trimming at V came to 5 bases and at J to 3 bases, leaving 10 bases not matched to a gene. The CDR3 coding sequence is TGTGCCAGCAGCGCCGGGACAGGGATTATGTCTAATGAAAAACTGTTTTTT. Protein sequence: CASSAGTGIMSNEKLFF.

This chain links TRBV5-5 with TRBJ2-1; possible D gene TRBD2, 5 bases. CDR1 is SGHKS, CDR2 YYEKEE, per germline (reference sequence). Between the trimmed V and J ends, which lost 1 base and 1 base, there was a span of 15 bases. The CDR3 totals 17 residues. This CDR3 is CASSLQFPAASYNEQFF. For the CDR3, the DNA is TGTGCCAGCAGCTTGCAGTTCCCAGCGGCTTCCTACAATGAGCAGTTCTTC.

This clone came up a few times. J is TRBJ1-1 and V is TRBV19; D possibly corresponds to TRBD1 (5 bases). Deletions cut 4 bases from V and 10 bases from J, with 13 bases between. The germline gives CDR1 LNHDA, CDR2 SQIVND (reference sequence). This CDR3 is 12 amino acids long. CDR3 sequence: CASSSRGLGAFF. The CDR3 DNA reads TGTGCCAGTAGTAGTAGGGGACTTGGAGCTTTCTTT.

This clone was found once. CDR3 coding DNA: TGTGCCAGCAGCCAGACTAATAGCGGGGGGGCCCATGAGCAGTTCTTC. This gives the protein CASSQTNSGGAHEQFF. V and J are TRBV9 and TRBJ2-1, with 11 bases fitting TRBD2. The CDR3 contains 16 residues. V lost 4 bases to trimming and J lost 8 bases; unmatched junction nucleotides: 11. The germline gives CDR1 SGDLS, CDR2 YYNGEE.

V is TRBV27 and J is TRBJ1-4; D not certain. This CDR3 comprises 13 residues. V was cut by 5 bases and J by 10 bases, with 14 bases left in between. CDR1 is MNHEY, CDR2 SMNVEV, per germline (reference sequence). In DNA, the CDR3 is TGTGCCAGCAGTCCGCCCAATCTCGGAAAACTGTTTTTT. Its protein product is CASSPPNLGKLFF.

The genes are TRBV12-1 and TRBJ1-2. TRBV12-1 is assigned pseudogene status. CDR3 length: 14 residues. CDR3 DNA sequence: TGTGCCAGCAGCCACGTCCCGGTTAACTATGGCTACACCTTC. Amino acid sequence: CASSHVPVNYGYTF.

The chain carries TRBV2 and TRBJ2-5, with 12 bases lining up with TRBD2. The DNA end is a closer match to TRBJ2-7, so the J assignment may be wrong. This CDR3 region has 15 residues. The germline gives CDR1 SNHLY, CDR2 FYNNEI. The CDR3 DNA is TGTGCCAGCAGCTCTTTACTAGCGGGGGGTCTCGAGCAGTACTTC. This encodes CASSSLLAGGLEQYF.

The rearrangement joins TRBV18 to TRBJ2-5, with a weak D call TRBD1 (5 bases). There are 15 residues in the CDR3. From germline, CDR1 is KGHSH and CDR2 LQKENI. V was trimmed by 3 bases and J by 0 bases, leaving 11 bases between them. The CDR3 region has the DNA TGTGCCAGCTCACCCGACGTAGGGGACCAAGAGACCCAGTACTTC. Translated: CASSPDVGDQETQYF.

The chain uses TRBV18 and TRBJ1-2; 8 bases align to TRBD1. From germline, CDR1 is KGHSH and CDR2 LQKENI. The CDR3 consists of 14 residues. V lost 3 bases and J lost 3; bases outside the gene matches: 3. CDR3 bases: TGTGCCAGCTCACCGGGACAGGTGGACTATGGCTACACCTTC. It yields the protein CASSPGQVDYGYTF. Combining the CDR3 with reference TRBV18 and TRBJ1-2 gives the whole variable domain NAGVMQNPRHLVRRRGQEARLRCSPMKGHSHVYWYRQLPEEGLKFMVYLQKENIIDESGMPKERFSAEFPKEGPSILRIQQVVRGDSAAYFCASSPGQVDYGYTFGSGTRLTVV.

The chain is built from TRBV7-9 and TRBJ1-3, with D maybe TRBD1 (6 bases). Germline V gene sequence: CDR1 SEHNR, CDR2 FQNEAQ (reference sequence). The CDR3 has 15 amino acids. Trimming removed 4 bases from V and 5 bases from J, with 15 bases in between. DNA of the CDR3: TGTGCCAGCAGCTCTATGGACAGTACAAGAAACACCATATATTTT. As protein: CASSSMDSTRNTIYF.

This clone was seen only a few times. The J gene is TRBJ1-5, the V gene TRBV6-1; D not certain. The CDR3 consists of 15 residues. Trimming left V 2 bases short and J 1 base short, with 9 bases between. Germline CDR1 MNHNS, CDR2 SASEGT. CDR3 in amino acids: CASSEKPMSNQPQHF. CDR3 coding DNA: TGTGCCAGCAGTGAAAAGCCAATGAGCAATCAGCCCCAGCATTTT.